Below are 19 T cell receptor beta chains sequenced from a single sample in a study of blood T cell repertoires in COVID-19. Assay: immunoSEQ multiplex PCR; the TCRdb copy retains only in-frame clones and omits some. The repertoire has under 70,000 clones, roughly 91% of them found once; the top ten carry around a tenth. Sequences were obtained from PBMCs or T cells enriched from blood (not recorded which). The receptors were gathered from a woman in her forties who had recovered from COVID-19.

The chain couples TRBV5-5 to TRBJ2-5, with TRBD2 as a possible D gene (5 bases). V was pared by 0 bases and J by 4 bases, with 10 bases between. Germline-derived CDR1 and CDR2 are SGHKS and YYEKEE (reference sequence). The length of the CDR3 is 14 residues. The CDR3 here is CASSLASTRETQYF. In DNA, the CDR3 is TGTGCCAGCAGCTTGGCTAGCACTCGAGAGACCCAGTACTTC.

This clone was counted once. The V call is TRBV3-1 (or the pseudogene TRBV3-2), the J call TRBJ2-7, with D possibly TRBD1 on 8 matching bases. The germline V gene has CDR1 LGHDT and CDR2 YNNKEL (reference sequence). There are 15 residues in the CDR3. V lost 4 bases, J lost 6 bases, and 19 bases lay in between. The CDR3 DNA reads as TGTGCCAGCAGCCGAAATGGACAGGGAGGGCGCGAGCAGTACTTC. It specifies CASSRNGQGGREQYF.

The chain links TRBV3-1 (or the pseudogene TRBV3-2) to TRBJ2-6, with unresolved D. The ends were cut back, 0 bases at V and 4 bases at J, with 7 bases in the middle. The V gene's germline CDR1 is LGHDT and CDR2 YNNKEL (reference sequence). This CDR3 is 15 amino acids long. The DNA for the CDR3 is TGTGCCAGCAGCCAAGACTTGGGCGGGGCCAACGTCCTGACTTTC. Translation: CASSQDLGGANVLTF.

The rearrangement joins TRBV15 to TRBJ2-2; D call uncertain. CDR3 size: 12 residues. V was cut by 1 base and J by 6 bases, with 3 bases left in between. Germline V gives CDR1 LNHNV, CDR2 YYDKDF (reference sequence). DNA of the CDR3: TGTGCCACCAGCAGAGCAGCCGGGGAGCTGTTTTTT. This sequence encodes CATSRAAGELFF. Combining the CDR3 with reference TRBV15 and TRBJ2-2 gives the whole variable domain DAMVIQNPRYQVTQFGKPVTLSCSQTLNHNVMYWYQQKSSQAPKLLFHYYDKDFNNEADTPDNFQSRRPNTSFCFLDIRSPGLGDTAMYLCATSRAAGELFFGEGSRLTVL.

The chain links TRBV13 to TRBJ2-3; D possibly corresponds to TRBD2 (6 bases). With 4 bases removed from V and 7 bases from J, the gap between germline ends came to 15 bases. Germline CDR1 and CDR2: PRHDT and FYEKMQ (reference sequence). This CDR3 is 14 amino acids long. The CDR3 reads CASSSGLLRYTQYF. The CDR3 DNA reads TGTGCCAGCAGCTCCGGACTACTACGGTATACGCAGTATTTT. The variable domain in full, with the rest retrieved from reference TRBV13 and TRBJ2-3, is AAGVIQSPRHLIKEKRETATLKCYPIPRHDTVYWYQQGPGQDPQFLISFYEKMQSDKGSIPDRFSAQQFSDYHSELNMSSLELGDSALYFCASSSGLLRYTQYFGPGTRLTVL.

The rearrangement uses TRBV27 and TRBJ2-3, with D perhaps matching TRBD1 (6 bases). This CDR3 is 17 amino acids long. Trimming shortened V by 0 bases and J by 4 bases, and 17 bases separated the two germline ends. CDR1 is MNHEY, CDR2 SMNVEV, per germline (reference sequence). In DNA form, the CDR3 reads TGTGCCAGCAGTTTATCCTACAGGGTTGGGGGTCCAGATACGCAGTATTTT. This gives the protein CASSLSYRVGGPDTQYF.

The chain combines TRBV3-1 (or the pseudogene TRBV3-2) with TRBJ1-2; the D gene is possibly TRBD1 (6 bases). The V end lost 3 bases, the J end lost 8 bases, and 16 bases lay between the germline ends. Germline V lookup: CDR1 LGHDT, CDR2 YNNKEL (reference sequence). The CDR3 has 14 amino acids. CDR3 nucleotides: TGTGCCAGCAGCCAGGTCAAAACAGGGTACGGCTACACCTTC. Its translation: CASSQVKTGYGYTF.

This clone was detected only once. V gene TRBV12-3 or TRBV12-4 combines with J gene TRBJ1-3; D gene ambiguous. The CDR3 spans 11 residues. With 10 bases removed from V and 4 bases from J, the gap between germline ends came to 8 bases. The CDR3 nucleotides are TGTGCCACCAGCGAGGGAAACACCATATATTTT. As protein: CATSEGNTIYF.

CDR3: CASSLGLEGNEQYF. CDR3 DNA sequence: TGTGCCAGCAGCTTAGGCCTAGAAGGTAACGAGCAGTACTTC. This sequence joins TRBV11-3 and TRBJ2-7; D remains unclear. Germline V CDR1 and CDR2: SGHNT, YENEEA. V shed 1 base and J shed 5 bases, with 12 bases lying between them. The CDR3 is made up of 14 amino acids.

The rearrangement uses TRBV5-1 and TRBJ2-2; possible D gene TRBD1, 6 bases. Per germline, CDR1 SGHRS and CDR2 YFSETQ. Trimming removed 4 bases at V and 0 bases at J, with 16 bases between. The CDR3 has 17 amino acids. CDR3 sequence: CASSTSGTPPNTGELFF. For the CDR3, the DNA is TGCGCCAGCAGCACATCCGGGACACCACCGAACACCGGGGAGCTGTTTTTT.

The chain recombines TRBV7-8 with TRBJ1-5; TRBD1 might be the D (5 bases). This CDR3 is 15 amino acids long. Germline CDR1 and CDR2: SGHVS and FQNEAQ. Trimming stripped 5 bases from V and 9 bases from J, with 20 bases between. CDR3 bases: TGTGCCAGCAGCGTGAGAACCGGGGGGGAAGGGCCCCAGCATTTT. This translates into CASSVRTGGEGPQHF.

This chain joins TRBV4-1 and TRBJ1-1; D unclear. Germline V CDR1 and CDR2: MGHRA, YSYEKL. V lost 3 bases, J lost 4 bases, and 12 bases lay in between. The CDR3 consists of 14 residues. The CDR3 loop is CASSHPRQATEAFF. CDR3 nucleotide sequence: TGCGCCAGCAGCCACCCACGGCAGGCCACTGAAGCTTTCTTT.

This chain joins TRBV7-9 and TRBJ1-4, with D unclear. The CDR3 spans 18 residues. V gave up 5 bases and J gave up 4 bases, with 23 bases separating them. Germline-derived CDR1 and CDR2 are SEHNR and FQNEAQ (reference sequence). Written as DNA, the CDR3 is TGTGCCAGCAGCCGAAGTTCGACAACCCCTCGCCGTAATGAAAAACTGTTTTTT. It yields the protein CASSRSSTTPRRNEKLFF. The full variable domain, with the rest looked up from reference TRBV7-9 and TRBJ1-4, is DTGVSQNPRHKITKRGQNVTFRCDPISEHNRLYWYRQTLGQGPEFLTYFQNEAQLEKSRLLSDRFSAERPKGSFSTLEIQRTEQGDSAMYLCASSRSSTTPRRNEKLFFGSGTQLSVL.

DNA of the CDR3: TGTGCCAGCAGGCACCCCCACACCGACAGTAACTATGGCTACACCTTC. It is translated as CASRHPHTDSNYGYTF. The genes are TRBV28 and TRBJ1-2; perhaps TRBD1 as D (5 bases). The V and J ends lost 6 bases and 1 base respectively, with 18 bases between them. This CDR3 contains 16 residues. Germline V gene data show CDR1 as MDHEN and CDR2 as SYDVKM.

For the CDR3, the DNA is TGTGCCAGCTCTGGGAGAATGAACACTGAAGCTTTCTTT. Translation gives CASSGRMNTEAFF. The J gene is TRBJ1-1, the V gene TRBV18; no clear D gene. Germline CDR1 KGHSH, CDR2 LQKENI. V lost 6 bases, J lost 0 bases, and 8 bases lay in between. The CDR3 length is 13 residues.

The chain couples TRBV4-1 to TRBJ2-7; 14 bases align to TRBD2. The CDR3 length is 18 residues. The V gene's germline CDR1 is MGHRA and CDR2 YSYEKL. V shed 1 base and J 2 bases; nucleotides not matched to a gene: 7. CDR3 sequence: CASSQGTSGGLGPYEQYF. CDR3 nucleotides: TGCGCCAGCAGCCAAGGGACTAGCGGGGGGCTAGGACCCTACGAGCAGTACTTC.

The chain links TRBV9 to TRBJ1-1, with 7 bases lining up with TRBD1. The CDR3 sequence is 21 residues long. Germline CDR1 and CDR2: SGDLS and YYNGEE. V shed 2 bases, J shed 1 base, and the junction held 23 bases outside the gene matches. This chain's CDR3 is CASSVASRQGLLPLSNTEAFF. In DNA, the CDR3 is TGTGCCAGCAGCGTCGCGTCTAGACAGGGCCTTCTTCCTCTATCGAACACTGAAGCTTTCTTT.

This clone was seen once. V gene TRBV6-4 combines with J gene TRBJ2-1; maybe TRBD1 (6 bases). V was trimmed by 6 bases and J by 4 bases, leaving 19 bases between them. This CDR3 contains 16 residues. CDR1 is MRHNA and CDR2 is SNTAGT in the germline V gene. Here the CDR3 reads CASSRGSVGTYNEQFF. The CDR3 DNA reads TGTGCCAGCAGCCGAGGGAGTGTTGGGACATACAATGAGCAGTTCTTC.

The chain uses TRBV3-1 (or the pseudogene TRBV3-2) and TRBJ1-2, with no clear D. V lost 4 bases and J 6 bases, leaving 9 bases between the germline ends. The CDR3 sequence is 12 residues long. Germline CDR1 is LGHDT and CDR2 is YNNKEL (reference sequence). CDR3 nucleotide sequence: TGTGCCAGCAGCCTTGGGGAGCATGGCTACACCTTC. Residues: CASSLGEHGYTF.